This T cell receptor beta chain was observed in a study of T cell repertoires in aging, cancer and after chemotherapy. Across the study: Clear clonal overlap appeared across healthy donor samples taken over several months to years. Findings and limits, study-wide: Loss of evenness, beyond lost richness, contributed to age-related TCR diversity decline in cancer patients. Across the chemotherapy interval, each cancer cohort showed higher median generation probability, suggesting thymic rebound. Compared with age-matched healthy donors, untreated hematological or solid cancer patients showed higher blood TCR clonality.

This clonotype was seen more than once but under ten times. Its target is not known. V shed 6 bases and J shed 0 bases, with 12 bases lying between them. The CDR3 is 15 residues long. The germline V gene encodes CDR1 MNHEY and CDR2 SVGAGI. Amplification of TCR beta used genomic DNA extracted from peripheral blood. Rearranged V-D-J TRB sequences were amplified with a mixed TRB-A/B primer pool. TCRdb reprocessed the multiplex PCR reads with MiXCR, giving one entry per CDR3 protein. In the table there are thousands of distinct CDR3 sequences, approximately 30% of which are singletons. Sequencing was done on a sample of blood. The receptor was isolated from a human donor in good health. This chain connects TRBV6-5 to TRBJ1-3; no clear D. The CDR3 coding sequence is TGTGCCAGCAGACAGCTAACTAGCTCTGGAAACACCATATATTTT. Protein: CASRQLTSSGNTIYF.